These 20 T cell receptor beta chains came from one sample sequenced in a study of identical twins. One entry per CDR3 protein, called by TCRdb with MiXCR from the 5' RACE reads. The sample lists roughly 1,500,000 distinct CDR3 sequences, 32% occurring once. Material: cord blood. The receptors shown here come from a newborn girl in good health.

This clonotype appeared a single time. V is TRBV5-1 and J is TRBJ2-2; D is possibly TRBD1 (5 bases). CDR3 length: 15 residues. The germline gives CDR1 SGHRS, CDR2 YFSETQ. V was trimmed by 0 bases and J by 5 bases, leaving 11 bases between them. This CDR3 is CASSLGHPGTGELFF. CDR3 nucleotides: TGCGCCAGCAGCTTGGGACACCCAGGGACCGGGGAGCTGTTTTTT.

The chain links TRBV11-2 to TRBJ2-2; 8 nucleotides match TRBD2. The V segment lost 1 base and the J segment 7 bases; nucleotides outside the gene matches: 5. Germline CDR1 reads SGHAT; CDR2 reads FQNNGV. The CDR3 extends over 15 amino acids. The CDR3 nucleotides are TGTGCCAGCAGCTTAGCGGCGGGGGGTGGCGGGGAGCTGTTTTTT. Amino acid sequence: CASSLAAGGGGELFF.

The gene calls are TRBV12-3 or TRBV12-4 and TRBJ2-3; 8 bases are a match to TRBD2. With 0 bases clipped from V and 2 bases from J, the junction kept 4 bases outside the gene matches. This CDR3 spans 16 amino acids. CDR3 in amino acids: CASSLAGRGVTDTQYF. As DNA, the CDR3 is TGTGCCAGCAGTTTAGCTGGGCGGGGGGTCACAGATACGCAGTATTTT.

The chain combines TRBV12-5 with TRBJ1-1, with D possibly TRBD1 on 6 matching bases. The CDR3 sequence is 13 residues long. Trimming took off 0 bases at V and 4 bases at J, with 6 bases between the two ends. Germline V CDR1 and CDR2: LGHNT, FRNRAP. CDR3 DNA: TGTGCTAGTGGTTTGGTAGGGGGCACTGAAGCTTTCTTT. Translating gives CASGLVGGTEAFF.

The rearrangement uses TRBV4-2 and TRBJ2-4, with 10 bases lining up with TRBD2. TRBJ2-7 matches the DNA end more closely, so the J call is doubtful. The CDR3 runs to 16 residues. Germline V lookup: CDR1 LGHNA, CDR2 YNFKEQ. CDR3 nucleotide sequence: TGTGCCAGCAGCCAAGCCCCGGGACTAGCGATTTACGAGCAGTACTTC. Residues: CASSQAPGLAIYEQYF.

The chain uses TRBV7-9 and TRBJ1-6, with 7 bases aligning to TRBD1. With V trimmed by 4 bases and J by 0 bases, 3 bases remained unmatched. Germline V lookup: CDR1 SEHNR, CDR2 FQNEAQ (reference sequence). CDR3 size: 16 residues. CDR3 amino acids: CASSSDRSSYNSPLHF. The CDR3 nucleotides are TGTGCCAGCAGCTCGGACAGGAGCTCCTATAATTCACCCCTCCACTTT. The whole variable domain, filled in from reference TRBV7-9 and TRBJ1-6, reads DTGVSQNPRHKITKRGQNVTFRCDPISEHNRLYWYRQTLGQGPEFLTYFQNEAQLEKSRLLSDRFSAERPKGSFSTLEIQRTEQGDSAMYLCASSSDRSSYNSPLHFGNGTRLTVT.

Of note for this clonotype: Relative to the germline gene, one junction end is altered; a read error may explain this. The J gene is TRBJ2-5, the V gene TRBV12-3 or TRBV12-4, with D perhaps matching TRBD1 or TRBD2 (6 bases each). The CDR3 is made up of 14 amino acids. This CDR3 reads CASSFAGHQETQSF. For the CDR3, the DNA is TGTGCCAGCAGTTTCGCGGGACACCAAGAGACCCAGTCCTTC.

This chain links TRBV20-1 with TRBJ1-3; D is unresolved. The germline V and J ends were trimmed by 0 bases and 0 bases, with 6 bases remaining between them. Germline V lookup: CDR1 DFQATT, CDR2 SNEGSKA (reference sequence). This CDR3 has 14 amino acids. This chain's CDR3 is CSARDGNSGNTIYF. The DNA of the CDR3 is TGCAGTGCTAGAGACGGGAACTCTGGAAACACCATATATTTT.

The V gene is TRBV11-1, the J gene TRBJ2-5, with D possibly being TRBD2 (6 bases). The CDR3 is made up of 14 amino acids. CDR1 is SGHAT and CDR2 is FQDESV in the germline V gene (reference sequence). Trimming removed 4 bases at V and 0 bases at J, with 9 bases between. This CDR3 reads CASSWRDHQETQYF. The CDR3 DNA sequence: TGTGCCAGCAGCTGGCGGGATCACCAAGAGACCCAGTACTTC.

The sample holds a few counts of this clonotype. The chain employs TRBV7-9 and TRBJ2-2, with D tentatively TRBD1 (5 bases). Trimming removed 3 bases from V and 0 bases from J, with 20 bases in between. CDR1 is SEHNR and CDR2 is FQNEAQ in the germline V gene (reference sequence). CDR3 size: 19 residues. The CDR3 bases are TGTGCCAGCAGCTTCGTCGGGCCCCCTCACAGGACGAACACCGGGGAGCTGTTTTTT. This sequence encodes CASSFVGPPHRTNTGELFF. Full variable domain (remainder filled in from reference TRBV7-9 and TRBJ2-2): DTGVSQNPRHKITKRGQNVTFRCDPISEHNRLYWYRQTLGQGPEFLTYFQNEAQLEKSRLLSDRFSAERPKGSFSTLEIQRTEQGDSAMYLCASSFVGPPHRTNTGELFFGEGSRLTVL.

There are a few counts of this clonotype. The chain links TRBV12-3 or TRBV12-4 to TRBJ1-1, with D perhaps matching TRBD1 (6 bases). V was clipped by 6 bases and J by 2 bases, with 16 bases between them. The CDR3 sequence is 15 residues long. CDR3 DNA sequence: TGTGCCAGCAGCCCTCTACAGGGCGGAAACACTGAAGCTTTCTTT. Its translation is CASSPLQGGNTEAFF.

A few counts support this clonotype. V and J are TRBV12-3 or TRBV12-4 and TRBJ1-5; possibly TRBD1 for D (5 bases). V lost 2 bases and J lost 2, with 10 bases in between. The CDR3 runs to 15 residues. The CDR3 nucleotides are TGTGCCAGCAGTTTACCGTGGGGGGGCAATCAGCCCCAGCATTTT. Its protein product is CASSLPWGGNQPQHF.

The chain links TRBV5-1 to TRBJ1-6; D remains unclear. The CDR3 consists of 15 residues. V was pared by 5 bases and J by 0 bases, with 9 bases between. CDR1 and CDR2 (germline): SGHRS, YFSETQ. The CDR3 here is CASRRVSSYNSPLHF. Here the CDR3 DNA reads TGCGCCAGCAGACGGGTTAGCTCCTATAATTCACCCCTCCACTTT. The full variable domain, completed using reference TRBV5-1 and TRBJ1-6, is KAGVTQTPRYLIKTRGQQVTLSCSPISGHRSVSWYQQTPGQGLQFLFEYFSETQRNKGNFPGRFSGRQFSNSRSEMNVSTLELGDSALYLCASRRVSSYNSPLHFGNGTRLTVT.

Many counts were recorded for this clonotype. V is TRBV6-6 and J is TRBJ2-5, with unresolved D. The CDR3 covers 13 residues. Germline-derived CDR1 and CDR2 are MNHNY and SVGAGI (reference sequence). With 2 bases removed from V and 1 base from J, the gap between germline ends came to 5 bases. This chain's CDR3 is CASSYGSQETQYF. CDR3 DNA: TGTGCCAGCAGTTACGGCAGCCAAGAGACCCAGTACTTC.

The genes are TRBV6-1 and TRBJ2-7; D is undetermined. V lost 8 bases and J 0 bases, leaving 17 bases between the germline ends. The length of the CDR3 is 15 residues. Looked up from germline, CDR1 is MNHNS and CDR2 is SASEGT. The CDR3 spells CASRLMDASSYEQYF. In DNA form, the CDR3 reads TGTGCCAGCCGGCTTATGGACGCCAGCTCCTACGAGCAGTACTTC.

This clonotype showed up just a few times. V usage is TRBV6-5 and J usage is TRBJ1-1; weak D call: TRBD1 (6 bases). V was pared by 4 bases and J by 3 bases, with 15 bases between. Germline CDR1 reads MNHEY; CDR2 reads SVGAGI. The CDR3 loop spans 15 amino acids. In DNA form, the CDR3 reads TGTGCCAGCAGTTCGCTGGGGGCGGAGGACACTGAAGCTTTCTTT. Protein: CASSSLGAEDTEAFF.

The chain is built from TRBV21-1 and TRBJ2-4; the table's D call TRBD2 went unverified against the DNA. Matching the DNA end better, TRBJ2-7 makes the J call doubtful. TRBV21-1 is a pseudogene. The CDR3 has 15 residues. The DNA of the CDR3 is TGTGCCAGCAGCAAAGGGGCTAGCGGGCTCTACGAGCAGTACTTC. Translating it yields CASSKGASGLYEQYF.

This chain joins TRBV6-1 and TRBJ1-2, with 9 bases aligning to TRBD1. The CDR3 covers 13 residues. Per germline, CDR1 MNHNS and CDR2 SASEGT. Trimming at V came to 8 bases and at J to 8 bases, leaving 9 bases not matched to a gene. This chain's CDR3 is CASGGTGNVGYTF. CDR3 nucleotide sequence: TGTGCCAGCGGCGGGACAGGGAACGTCGGCTACACCTTC.

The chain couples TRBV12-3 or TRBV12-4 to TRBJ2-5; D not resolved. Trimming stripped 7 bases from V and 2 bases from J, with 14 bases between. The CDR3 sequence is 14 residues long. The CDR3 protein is CASTRGWSQETQYF. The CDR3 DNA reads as TGTGCCAGCACGCGCGGTTGGTCGCAAGAGACCCAGTACTTC.

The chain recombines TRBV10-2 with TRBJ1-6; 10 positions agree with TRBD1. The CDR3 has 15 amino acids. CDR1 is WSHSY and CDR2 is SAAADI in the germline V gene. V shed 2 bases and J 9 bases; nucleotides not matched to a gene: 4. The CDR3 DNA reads TGCGCCAGCAGTGAGCCGGGACAGGGGCCTTCACCCCTCCACTTT. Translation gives CASSEPGQGPSPLHF.